Shown below are 4 T cell receptor beta chains from a single sample sequenced in a study of CD8 T cell repertoires and HIV-1 epitope variants. Their antigens remain unidentified. The data were produced by immunoSEQ multiplex PCR, yet TCRdb's version contains in-frame clones alone and is incomplete. The table shows 3,500 to 5,000 clones, with roughly two thirds occurring only once. What was sequenced was cultured CD8+ T cells derived from PBMCs. All receptors come from a male donor with HIV.

The chain recombines TRBV28 with TRBJ2-7, with 12 positions matching TRBD2. CDR3 length: 16 residues. Germline values: CDR1 MDHEN, CDR2 SYDVKM. With 2 bases clipped from V and 7 bases from J, the junction kept 9 bases outside the gene matches. The CDR3 sequence: CASSLLLAGGPGEQYF. The CDR3, as DNA: TGTGCCAGCAGTTTACTTCTAGCGGGGGGGCCCGGGGAGCAGTACTTC. Drawing the rest from reference TRBV28 and TRBJ2-7, the complete variable domain is DVKVTQSSRYLVKRTGEKVFLECVQDMDHENMFWYRQDPGLGLRLIYFSYDVKMKEKGDIPEGYSVSREKKERFSLILESASTNQTSMYLCASSLLLAGGPGEQYFGPGTRLTVT.

V usage is TRBV19 and J usage is TRBJ1-1, with D maybe TRBD1 (5 bases). The CDR3 consists of 12 residues. Germline V lookup: CDR1 LNHDA, CDR2 SQIVND (reference sequence). With 7 bases removed from V and 5 bases from J, the gap between germline ends came to 11 bases. CDR3 sequence reads: CASNAGLTEAFF. CDR3 coding DNA: TGTGCCAGTAATGCGGGGCTTACTGAAGCTTTCTTT.

This clone is deemed hyperexpanded (1% or more). J is TRBJ2-7 and V is TRBV4-3; possibly TRBD2 for D (6 bases). Germline V gives CDR1 LGHNA, CDR2 YSLEER. The V and J ends lost 0 bases and 0 bases respectively, with 21 bases between them. This CDR3 is 19 amino acids long. As DNA, the CDR3 is TGCGCCAGCAGCCAAGAGCCGGGAGCGGGCGCCCTGAGCTCCTACGAGCAGTACTTC. The encoded protein is CASSQEPGAGALSSYEQYF.

This chain links TRBV28 with TRBJ1-5, with D perhaps matching TRBD1 (5 bases). The V end was cut by 5 bases, the J end by 6 bases, with 5 bases between. The CDR3 loop spans 11 amino acids. Germline V gene data show CDR1 as MDHEN and CDR2 as SYDVKM. The CDR3, as DNA: TGTGCCAGCAGTCAGGGTCAGCCCCAGCATTTT. This translates into CASSQGQPQHF.